The entry that follows covers one T cell receptor (beta chain) sequence. The protocol was immunoSEQ multiplex PCR, while the TCRdb copy is restricted to in-frame clones and leaves out a portion. The sample lists 500,000 to 750,000 clones; roughly 90% were seen once. The CDR3 sequence is 14 residues long. Germline values: CDR1 MDHEN, CDR2 SYDVKM. With 2 bases clipped from V and 3 bases from J, the junction kept 4 bases outside the gene matches. The record originates from a study of shared T cell receptors in the human thymus. The sample was also reused in another study, on human thymus T cells. That investigation notes: Donors were healthy Finnish infants having corrective surgery for congenital heart defects. Resections from corrective heart surgery provided thymus tissue. Highly overlapping thymic repertoires in unrelated individuals were reported by related research.

The sequence was collected from a boy in the first two years of life with a congenital heart defect. The chain is built from TRBV28 and TRBJ2-7; 7 bases map to TRBD2. Input material: thymocytes. CDR3 sequence (DNA): TGTGCCAGCAGTTTAAATCCGGGAGGCTACGAGCAGTACTTC. The encoded protein is CASSLNPGGYEQYF.